The 21 T cell receptor beta chains below come from one sample, sequenced in a study of beta chain features in type 1 diabetes. The entirety of the isolated RNA underwent reverse transcription, so expressed TCRB transcripts were sequenced. This table comes from immunoSEQ multiplex PCR, and its TCRdb copy is limited to in-frame clones, with some not included. The sample shows under 300,000 clones, approximately 15% of them seen only once. No antigen has been identified for these receptors. Study results and caveats: Moderately but significantly shorter TCRB CDR3s were found in Type 1 diabetes patients in all four CD4+ subsets.

Sequenced sample: naive CD4+ T cells from blood. These TCRs come from a man younger than 40 with type 1 diabetes.

The chain employs TRBV6-1 and TRBJ2-2; TRBD2 might be the D (6 bases). The germline gives CDR1 MNHNS, CDR2 SASEGT. V lost 2 bases, J lost 7 bases, and 23 bases lay in between. The CDR3 extends over 18 amino acids. CDR3 amino acids: CASSEHHQPGPGSGELFF. DNA for the CDR3: TGTGCCAGCAGTGAACACCACCAACCGGGCCCCGGGAGCGGGGAGCTGTTTTTT.

This clone was recorded a few times. The chain links TRBV5-1 to TRBJ1-1, with D maybe TRBD1 (6 bases). V gave up 3 bases and J gave up 4 bases, with 13 bases separating them. Looked up from germline, CDR1 is SGHRS and CDR2 is YFSETQ. This CDR3 contains 14 residues. The CDR3 loop is CASSSQGMVTEAFF. CDR3 bases: TGCGCCAGCAGCTCACAGGGTATGGTCACTGAAGCTTTCTTT.

V gene TRBV28 combines with J gene TRBJ1-4; no clear D gene. The CDR3 loop spans 13 amino acids. V lost 2 bases to trimming and J lost 7 bases, with 8 bases between them. Germline loops: CDR1 MDHEN, CDR2 SYDVKM. The CDR3 DNA is TGTGCCAGCAGTTTACAGGCAGTTGAAAAACTGTTTTTT. It yields the protein CASSLQAVEKLFF. The full variable domain, completed using reference TRBV28 and TRBJ1-4, is DVKVTQSSRYLVKRTGEKVFLECVQDMDHENMFWYRQDPGLGLRLIYFSYDVKMKEKGDIPEGYSVSREKKERFSLILESASTNQTSMYLCASSLQAVEKLFFGSGTQLSVL.

The chain combines TRBV19 with TRBJ1-1; 9 nucleotides match TRBD1. J was trimmed by 4 bases and V by 5 bases; bases with no gene match: 5. The germline V gene encodes CDR1 LNHDA and CDR2 SQIVND (reference sequence). CDR3 length equals 14 residues. The CDR3 coding sequence is TGTGCCAGTAGTGTTACAGGGGGCCGCACTGAAGCTTTCTTT. It is translated as CASSVTGGRTEAFF. The full variable domain, with the rest looked up from reference TRBV19 and TRBJ1-1, is DGGITQSPKYLFRKEGQNVTLSCEQNLNHDAMYWYRQDPGQGLRLIYYSQIVNDFQKGDIAEGYSVSREKKESFPLTVTSAQKNPTAFYLCASSVTGGRTEAFFGQGTRLTVV.

This clone was counted only a few times. This chain connects TRBV15 to TRBJ2-7; the match to TRBD2 covers 7 bases. V shed 0 bases and J 2 bases; nucleotides not matched to a gene: 7. Germline V lookup: CDR1 LNHNV, CDR2 YYDKDF (reference sequence). CDR3 length: 16 amino acids. CDR3 coding DNA: TGTGCCACCAGCAGAGATCTCAAAGGGAGGGCCTACGAGCAGTACTTC. Translation gives CATSRDLKGRAYEQYF.

This clone has just a few counts. The chain links TRBV7-6 to TRBJ2-2; a weak D match, TRBD1 (5 bases). CDR1 and CDR2 from the germline V gene are SGHVS and FNYEAQ. V gave up 5 bases and J gave up 3 bases, with 13 bases separating them. This CDR3 is built from 15 residues. Written as DNA, the CDR3 is TGTGCCAGCAGCCCGGCAGGGCCGGACACCGGGGAGCTGTTTTTT. It yields the protein CASSPAGPDTGELFF.

CDR3 loop: CASSTLQGGESNSPLHF. DNA for the CDR3: TGTGCCAGTAGTACTTTACAGGGGGGTGAGAGTAATTCACCCCTCCACTTT. This chain connects TRBV19 to TRBJ1-6, with 8 nucleotides matching TRBD1. This CDR3 has 17 residues. The junction had 11 bases not matched to a gene; V was cut back by 4 bases and J by 6 bases. Germline V gene lookup returns CDR1 LNHDA and CDR2 SQIVND (reference sequence).

V and J are TRBV15 and TRBJ1-1, with 7 bases aligning to TRBD1. The ends lost 0 bases at V and 5 bases at J; junction bases unmatched: 6. Per germline, CDR1 LNHNV and CDR2 YYDKDF (reference sequence). This CDR3 is 15 amino acids long. The CDR3 DNA is TGTGCCACCAGCAGAGATCCGACAGGGCGGACTGAAGCTTTCTTT. Its translation: CATSRDPTGRTEAFF.

This clone was picked up a small number of times. The chain joins TRBV11-3 to TRBJ2-1, with a weak D call TRBD1 (5 bases). This CDR3 contains 16 residues. The ends were cut back, 4 bases at V and 0 bases at J, with 13 bases in the middle. Germline CDR1 reads SGHNT; CDR2 reads YENEEA. CDR3 DNA sequence: TGTGCCAGCAGCTCCTACAGGACGAGCTCCTACAATGAGCAGTTCTTC. It yields the protein CASSSYRTSSYNEQFF.

The gene calls are TRBV2 and TRBJ2-7; D not certain. The CDR3 contains 13 residues. With 10 bases removed from V and 0 bases from J, the gap between germline ends came to 13 bases. In germline, CDR1 is SNHLY, CDR2 FYNNEI. CDR3 in DNA: TGTGCCACCTCCTTTCAGGCCTCCTACGAGCAGTACTTC. Translated: CATSFQASYEQYF.

Only a few counts were recorded for this clone. This rearrangement joins TRBV5-1 to TRBJ1-1; D gene unclear. The germline V gene has CDR1 SGHRS and CDR2 YFSETQ. V was clipped by 2 bases and J by 1 base, with 6 bases between them. CDR3 length: 13 amino acids. The CDR3 region is CASSFTENTEAFF. The CDR3 DNA follows: TGCGCCAGCAGCTTCACAGAGAACACTGAAGCTTTCTTT.

This sequence joins TRBV11-2 and TRBJ2-7, with 14 bases that match TRBD2. From germline, CDR1 is SGHAT and CDR2 FQNNGV. Trimming at V came to 3 bases and at J to 2 bases, leaving 0 bases not matched to a gene. This CDR3 spans 15 amino acids. CDR3 coding DNA: TGTGCCAGCAGCTTGGGACTAGCGGGGGCCTACGAGCAGTACTTC. Amino acids: CASSLGLAGAYEQYF.

This clone was seen more than once but under ten times. The identical CDR3 is also encoded by other nucleotide sequences in the sample. The chain carries TRBV7-9 and TRBJ1-2; 9 nucleotides align to TRBD1. The CDR3 has 14 amino acids. V dropped 4 bases and J dropped 4; count of bases not matched to a gene: 4. Germline V gene sequence: CDR1 SEHNR, CDR2 FQNEAQ (reference sequence). CDR3 amino acids: CASSSGQGAYGYTF. CDR3 nucleotide sequence: TGTGCCAGCAGCTCGGGACAGGGTGCCTATGGCTACACCTTC.

The V call is TRBV11-3, the J call TRBJ2-2; tentative D call: TRBD1 (6 bases). V lost 6 bases and J lost 1, with 6 bases in between. Per the germline V gene, CDR1 is SGHNT and CDR2 is YENEEA. The CDR3 totals 13 residues. The DNA of the CDR3 is TGTGCCAGCAGGACAGGGAACACCGGGGAGCTGTTTTTT. It translates to CASRTGNTGELFF.

This rearrangement joins TRBV6-6 to TRBJ2-7, with D perhaps TRBD2 (6 bases). With 5 bases removed from V and 1 base from J, the gap between germline ends came to 12 bases. The germline V gene has CDR1 MNHNY and CDR2 SVGAGI (reference sequence). The CDR3 runs 14 residues. This CDR3 reads CASSKGSGSYEQYF. The CDR3 DNA reads as TGTGCCAGCAGTAAGGGGAGCGGGTCCTACGAGCAGTACTTC.

This chain connects TRBV5-1 to TRBJ2-5; 7 bases are shared with TRBD2. The CDR3 extends over 12 amino acids. The V gene end was trimmed by 4 bases and the J gene end by 5 bases; junction bases not matched to a gene: 2. CDR1 and CDR2 (germline): SGHRS, YFSETQ. The CDR3 region has the DNA TGCGCCAGCAGCCGGGGAGGGGAGACCCAGTACTTC. It yields the protein CASSRGGETQYF.

This clone has just a few counts. V gene TRBV2 combines with J gene TRBJ1-1, with no clear D. The length of the CDR3 is 13 residues. Germline lookup yields CDR1 SNHLY and CDR2 FYNNEI. The V and J ends lost 6 bases and 4 bases respectively, with 12 bases between them. For the CDR3, the DNA is TGTGCCAGCAGCACTACGGGGATCACTGAAGCTTTCTTT. Translating it yields CASSTTGITEAFF.

This chain uses TRBV7-9 with TRBJ1-2; the D gene is possibly TRBD1 (5 bases). The CDR3 length is 12 residues. CDR1 is SEHNR, CDR2 FQNEAQ, per germline (reference sequence). Between the trimmed V and J ends, which lost 5 bases and 13 bases, there was a span of 17 bases. In nucleotides, the CDR3 is TGTGCCAGCAGCCCCCAGGGCTCCTCGGGCACCTTC. Amino acids: CASSPQGSSGTF.

The chain has TRBV2 and TRBJ1-6; TRBD1 might be the D (5 bases). Trimming took 6 bases from V and 0 from J, leaving 15 bases between them. Looked up from germline, CDR1 is SNHLY and CDR2 is FYNNEI. The CDR3 extends over 17 amino acids. CDR3 in DNA: TGTGCCAGCAGGAGAGACAGCGTCAGCTCCTATAATTCACCCCTCCACTTT. It codes for CASRRDSVSSYNSPLHF.

This clone was seen only a few times. The J gene is TRBJ2-3, the V gene TRBV6-5; 7 bases match TRBD1. Germline trimming cut 5 bases from V and 2 bases from J; bases unmatched to any gene: 7. Germline lookup yields CDR1 MNHEY and CDR2 SVGAGI. The CDR3 covers 15 residues. CDR3 sequence: CASSRTGTDTDTQYF. DNA for the CDR3: TGTGCCAGCAGTAGAACAGGGACAGACACAGATACGCAGTATTTT.

This clone appeared a few times. J is TRBJ1-2 and V is TRBV28, with 8 bases matching TRBD1. Germline CDR1 reads MDHEN; CDR2 reads SYDVKM. Trimming removed 7 bases from V and 7 bases from J; junction bases left unmatched: 20. The CDR3 covers 17 residues. The CDR3, as DNA: TGTGCCAGCATTGGGGCTTCTCCGGGACAGGCCCCTCGTGGCTACACCTTC. It specifies CASIGASPGQAPRGYTF.